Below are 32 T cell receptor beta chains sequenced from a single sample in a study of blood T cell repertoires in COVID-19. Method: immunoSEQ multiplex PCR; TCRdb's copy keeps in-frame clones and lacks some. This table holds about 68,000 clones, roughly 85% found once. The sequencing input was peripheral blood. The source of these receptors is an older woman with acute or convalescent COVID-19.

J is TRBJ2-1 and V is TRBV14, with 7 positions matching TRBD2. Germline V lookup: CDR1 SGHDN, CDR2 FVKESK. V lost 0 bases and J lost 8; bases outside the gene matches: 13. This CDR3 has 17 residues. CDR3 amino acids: CASSQDRGLAAWDEQFF. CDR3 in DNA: TGTGCCAGCAGCCAAGATCGCGGTCTAGCGGCATGGGATGAGCAGTTCTTC.

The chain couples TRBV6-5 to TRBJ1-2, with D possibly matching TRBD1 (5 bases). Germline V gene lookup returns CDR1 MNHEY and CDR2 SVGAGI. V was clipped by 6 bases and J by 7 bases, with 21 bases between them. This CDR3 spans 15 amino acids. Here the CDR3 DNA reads TGTGCCAGCAGAAACCTCGGGACTAGGGTCCGTGGCTACACCTTC. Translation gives CASRNLGTRVRGYTF.

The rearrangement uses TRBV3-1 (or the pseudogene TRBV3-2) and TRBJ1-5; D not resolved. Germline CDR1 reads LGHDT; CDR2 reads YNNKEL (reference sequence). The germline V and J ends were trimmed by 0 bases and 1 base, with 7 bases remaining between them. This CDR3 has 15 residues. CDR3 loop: CASSQESGSNQPQHF. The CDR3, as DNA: TGTGCCAGCAGCCAAGAAAGCGGGAGCAATCAGCCCCAGCATTTT.

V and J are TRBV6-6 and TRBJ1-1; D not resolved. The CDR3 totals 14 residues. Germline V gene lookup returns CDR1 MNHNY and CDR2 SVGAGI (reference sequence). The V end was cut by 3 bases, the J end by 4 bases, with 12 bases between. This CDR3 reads CASSYMEAGTEAFF. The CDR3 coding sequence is TGTGCCAGCAGTTATATGGAGGCGGGCACTGAAGCTTTCTTT.

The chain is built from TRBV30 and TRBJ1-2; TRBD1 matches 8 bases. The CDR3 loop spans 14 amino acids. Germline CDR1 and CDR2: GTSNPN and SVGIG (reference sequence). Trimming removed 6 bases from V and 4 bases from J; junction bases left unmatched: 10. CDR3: CACWTGTTLYGYTF. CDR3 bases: TGTGCCTGCTGGACAGGGACCACACTCTATGGCTACACCTTC. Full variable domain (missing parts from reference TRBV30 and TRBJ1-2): SQTIHQWPATLVQPVGSPLSLECTVEGTSNPNLYWYRQAAGRGLQLLFYSVGIGQISSEVPQNLSASRPQDRQFILSSKKLLLSDSGFYLCACWTGTTLYGYTFGSGTRLTVV.

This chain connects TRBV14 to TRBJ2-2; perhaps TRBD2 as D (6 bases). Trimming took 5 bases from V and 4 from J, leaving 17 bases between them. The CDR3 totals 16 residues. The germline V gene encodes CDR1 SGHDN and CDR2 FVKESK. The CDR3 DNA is TGTGCCAGCAGCGATTATACGGGGGTGAGCACCGGGGAGCTGTTTTTT. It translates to CASSDYTGVSTGELFF.

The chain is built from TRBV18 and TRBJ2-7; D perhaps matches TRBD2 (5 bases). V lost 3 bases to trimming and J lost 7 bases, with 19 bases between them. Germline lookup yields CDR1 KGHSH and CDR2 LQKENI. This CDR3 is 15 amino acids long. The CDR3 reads CASSPTSGPQVEQYF. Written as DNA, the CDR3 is TGTGCCAGCTCACCGACCAGCGGACCGCAGGTTGAGCAGTACTTC.

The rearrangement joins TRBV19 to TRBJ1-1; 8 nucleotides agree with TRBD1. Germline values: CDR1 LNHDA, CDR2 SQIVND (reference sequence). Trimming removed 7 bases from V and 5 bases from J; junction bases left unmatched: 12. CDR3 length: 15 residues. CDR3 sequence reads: CASILQTGVSTEAFF. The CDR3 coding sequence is TGTGCCAGTATACTCCAGACAGGGGTTAGTACTGAAGCTTTCTTT.

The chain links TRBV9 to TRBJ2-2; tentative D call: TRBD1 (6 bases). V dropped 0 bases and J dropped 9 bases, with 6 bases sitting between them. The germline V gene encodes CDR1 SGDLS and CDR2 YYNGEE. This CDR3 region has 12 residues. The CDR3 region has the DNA TGTGCCAGCAGCGTAGGGGACAGGGAGCTGTTTTTT. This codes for CASSVGDRELFF. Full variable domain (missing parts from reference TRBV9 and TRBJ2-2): DSGVTQTPKHLITATGQRVTLRCSPRSGDLSVYWYQQSLDQGLQFLIQYYNGEERAKGNILERFSAQQFPDLHSELNLSSLELGDSALYFCASSVGDRELFFGEGSRLTVL.

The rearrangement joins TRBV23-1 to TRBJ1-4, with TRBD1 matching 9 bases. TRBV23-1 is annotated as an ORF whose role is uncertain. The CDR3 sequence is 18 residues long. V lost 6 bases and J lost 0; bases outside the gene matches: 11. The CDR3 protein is CASSHRGHPHATNEKLFF. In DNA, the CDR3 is TGCGCCAGCAGCCACAGGGGGCACCCGCATGCAACTAATGAAAAACTGTTTTTT.

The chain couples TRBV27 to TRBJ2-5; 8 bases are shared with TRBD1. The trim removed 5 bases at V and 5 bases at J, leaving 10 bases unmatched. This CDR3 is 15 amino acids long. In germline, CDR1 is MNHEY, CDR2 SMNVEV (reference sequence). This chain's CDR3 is CASSPLTGAGETQYF. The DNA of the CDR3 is TGTGCCAGCAGTCCCCTGACAGGGGCCGGGGAGACCCAGTACTTC.

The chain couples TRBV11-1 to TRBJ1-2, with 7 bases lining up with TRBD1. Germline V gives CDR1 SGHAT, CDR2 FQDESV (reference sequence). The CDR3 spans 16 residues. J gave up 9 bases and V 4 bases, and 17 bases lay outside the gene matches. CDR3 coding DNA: TGTGCCAGCAGCTATGGAGGGGGCAGGAGAGCTAGCAGCTACACCTTC. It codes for CASSYGGGRRASSYTF.

CDR3 protein: CASRARTGGGDTQYF. Written as DNA, the CDR3 is TGTGCCAGCAGGGCTAGGACAGGGGGAGGAGATACGCAGTATTTT. The chain has TRBV11-2 and TRBJ2-3, with TRBD1 matching over 10 bases. Germline V lookup: CDR1 SGHAT, CDR2 FQNNGV. The CDR3 runs to 15 residues. The V and J ends lost 6 bases and 5 bases, in that order; junction bases with no gene match: 8.

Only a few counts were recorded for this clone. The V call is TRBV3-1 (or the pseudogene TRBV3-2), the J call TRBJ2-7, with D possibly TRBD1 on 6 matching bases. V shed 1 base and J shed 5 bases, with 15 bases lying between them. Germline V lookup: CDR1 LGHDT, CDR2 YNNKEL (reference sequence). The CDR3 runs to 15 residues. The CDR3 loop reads CASSQGGHLGDEQYF. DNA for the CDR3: TGTGCCAGCAGCCAAGGGGGACACCTGGGGGACGAGCAGTACTTC.

The CDR3 loop is CASSEWTSSNQPQHF. CDR3 coding DNA: TGTGCCAGCAGTGAATGGACAAGCAGCAATCAGCCCCAGCATTTT. The chain uses TRBV2 and TRBJ1-5; possibly TRBD1 for D (5 bases). Trimming stripped 2 bases from V and 1 base from J, with 9 bases between. Germline V gives CDR1 SNHLY, CDR2 FYNNEI. CDR3 length equals 15 residues.

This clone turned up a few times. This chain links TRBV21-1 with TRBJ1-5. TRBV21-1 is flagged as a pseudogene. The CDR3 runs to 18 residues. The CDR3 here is CASSNPPSAALRNQPQHF. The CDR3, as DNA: TGTGCCAGCAGCAACCCTCCTTCGGCGGCACTTCGCAATCAGCCCCAGCATTTT.

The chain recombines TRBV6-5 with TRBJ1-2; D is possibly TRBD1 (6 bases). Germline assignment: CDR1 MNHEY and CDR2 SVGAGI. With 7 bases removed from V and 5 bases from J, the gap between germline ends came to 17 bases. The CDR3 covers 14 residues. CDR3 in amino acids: CASMRTGNSYGYTF. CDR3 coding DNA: TGTGCCAGCATGAGAACAGGGAACTCTTATGGCTACACCTTC.

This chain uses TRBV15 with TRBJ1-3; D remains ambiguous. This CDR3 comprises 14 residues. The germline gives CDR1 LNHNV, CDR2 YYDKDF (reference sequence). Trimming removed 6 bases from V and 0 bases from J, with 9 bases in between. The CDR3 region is CATSHPPSGNTIYF. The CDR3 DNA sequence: TGTGCCACCAGTCATCCCCCCTCTGGAAACACCATATATTTT.

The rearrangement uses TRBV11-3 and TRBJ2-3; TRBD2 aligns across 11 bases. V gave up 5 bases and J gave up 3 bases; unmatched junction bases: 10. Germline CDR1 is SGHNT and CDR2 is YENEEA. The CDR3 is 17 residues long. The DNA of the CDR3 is TGTGCCAGCAGCGGTACTAGCGGGAGAGAGAGGACAGATACGCAGTATTTT. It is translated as CASSGTSGRERTDTQYF.

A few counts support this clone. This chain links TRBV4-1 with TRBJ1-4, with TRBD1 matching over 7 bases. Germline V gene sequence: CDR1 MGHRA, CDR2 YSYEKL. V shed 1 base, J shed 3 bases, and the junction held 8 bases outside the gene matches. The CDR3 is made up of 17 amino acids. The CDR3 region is CASSQVQGGLSNEKLFF. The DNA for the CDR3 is TGCGCCAGCAGCCAAGTCCAGGGGGGTTTGTCTAATGAAAAACTGTTTTTT.

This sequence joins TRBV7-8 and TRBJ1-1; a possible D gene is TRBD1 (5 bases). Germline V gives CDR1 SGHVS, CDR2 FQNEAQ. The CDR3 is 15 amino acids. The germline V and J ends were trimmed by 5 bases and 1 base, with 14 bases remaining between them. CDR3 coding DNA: TGTGCCAGCAGCCCGCGGGGGGGTTGGAACACTGAAGCTTTCTTT. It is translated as CASSPRGGWNTEAFF.

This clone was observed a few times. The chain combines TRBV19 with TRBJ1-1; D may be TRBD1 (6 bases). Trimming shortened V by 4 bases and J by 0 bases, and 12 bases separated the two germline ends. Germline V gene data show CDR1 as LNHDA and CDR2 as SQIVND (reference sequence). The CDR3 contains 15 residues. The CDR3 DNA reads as TGTGCCAGTAGTAAGCCGGGACATCTGAACACTGAAGCTTTCTTT. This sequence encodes CASSKPGHLNTEAFF.

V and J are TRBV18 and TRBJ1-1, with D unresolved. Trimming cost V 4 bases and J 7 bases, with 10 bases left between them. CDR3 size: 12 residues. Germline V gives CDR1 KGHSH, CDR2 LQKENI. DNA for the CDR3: TGTGCCAGCTCACTCTCCCGGGGTGAAGCTTTCTTT. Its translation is CASSLSRGEAFF. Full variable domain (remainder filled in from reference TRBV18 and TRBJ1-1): NAGVMQNPRHLVRRRGQEARLRCSPMKGHSHVYWYRQLPEEGLKFMVYLQKENIIDESGMPKERFSAEFPKEGPSILRIQQVVRGDSAAYFCASSLSRGEAFFGQGTRLTVV.

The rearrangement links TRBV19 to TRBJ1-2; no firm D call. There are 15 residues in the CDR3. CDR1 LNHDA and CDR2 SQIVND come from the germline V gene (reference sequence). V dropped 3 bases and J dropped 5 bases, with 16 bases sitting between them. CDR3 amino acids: CASSMPVARGYGYTF. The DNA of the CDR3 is TGTGCCAGTAGTATGCCCGTAGCCCGTGGGTATGGCTACACCTTC.

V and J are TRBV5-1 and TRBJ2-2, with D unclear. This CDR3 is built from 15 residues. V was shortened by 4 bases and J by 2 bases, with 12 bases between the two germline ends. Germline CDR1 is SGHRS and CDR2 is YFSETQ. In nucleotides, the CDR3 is TGCGCCAGCAGCCCCCCAACTCCTAACACCGGGGAGCTGTTTTTT. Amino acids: CASSPPTPNTGELFF.

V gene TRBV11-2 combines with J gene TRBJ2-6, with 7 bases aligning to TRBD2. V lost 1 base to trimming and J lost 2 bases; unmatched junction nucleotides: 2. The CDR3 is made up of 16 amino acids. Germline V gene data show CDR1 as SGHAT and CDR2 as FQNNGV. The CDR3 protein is CASSLAAGAGANVLTF. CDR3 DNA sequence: TGTGCCAGCAGCTTAGCTGCGGGGGCTGGGGCCAACGTCCTGACTTTC.

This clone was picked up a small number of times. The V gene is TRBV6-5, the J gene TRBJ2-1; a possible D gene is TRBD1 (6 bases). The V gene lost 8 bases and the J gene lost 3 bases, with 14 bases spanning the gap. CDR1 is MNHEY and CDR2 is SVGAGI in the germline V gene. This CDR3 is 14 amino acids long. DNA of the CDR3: TGTGCCAGCCATGGACAGCTAATCTACAATGAGCAGTTCTTC. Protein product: CASHGQLIYNEQFF.

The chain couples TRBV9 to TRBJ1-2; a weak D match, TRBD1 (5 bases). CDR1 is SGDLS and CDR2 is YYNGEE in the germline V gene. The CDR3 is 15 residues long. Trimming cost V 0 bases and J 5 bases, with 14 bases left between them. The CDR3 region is CASSVVESRVYGYTF. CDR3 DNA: TGTGCCAGCAGCGTAGTGGAGAGCAGGGTGTATGGCTACACCTTC.

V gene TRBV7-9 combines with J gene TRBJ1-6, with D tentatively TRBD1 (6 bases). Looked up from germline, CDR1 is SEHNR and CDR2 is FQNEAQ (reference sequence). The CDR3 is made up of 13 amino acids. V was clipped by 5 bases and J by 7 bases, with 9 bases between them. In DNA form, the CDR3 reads TGTGCCAGCAGCCAGCAGGGGAATTCACCCCTCCACTTT. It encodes CASSQQGNSPLHF. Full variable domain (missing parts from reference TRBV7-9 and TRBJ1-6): DTGVSQNPRHKITKRGQNVTFRCDPISEHNRLYWYRQTLGQGPEFLTYFQNEAQLEKSRLLSDRFSAERPKGSFSTLEIQRTEQGDSAMYLCASSQQGNSPLHFGNGTRLTVT.

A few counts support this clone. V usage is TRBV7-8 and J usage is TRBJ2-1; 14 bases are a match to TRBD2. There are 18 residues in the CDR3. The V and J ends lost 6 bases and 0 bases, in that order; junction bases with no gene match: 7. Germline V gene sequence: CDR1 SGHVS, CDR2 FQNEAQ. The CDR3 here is CASRGTSGGVPSYNEQFF. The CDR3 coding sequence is TGTGCCAGCAGAGGGACTAGCGGGGGAGTCCCCTCCTACAATGAGCAGTTCTTC.

The CDR3 sequence: CASSLEGTQGDTQYF. The CDR3 region has the DNA TGTGCCAGCAGCTTAGAAGGGACCCAGGGGGATACGCAGTATTTT. The V and J genes are TRBV11-2 and TRBJ2-3; tentatively, D is TRBD1 (6 bases). The CDR3 totals 15 residues. Germline V gives CDR1 SGHAT, CDR2 FQNNGV. Trimming stripped 0 bases from V and 6 bases from J, with 13 bases between.

This CDR3 is CASSSRTGREETQYF. CDR3 coding DNA: TGTGCCAGCAGCTCACGGACAGGGAGGGAGGAGACCCAGTACTTC. The chain employs TRBV3-1 (or the pseudogene TRBV3-2) and TRBJ2-5; perhaps TRBD1 as D (8 bases). This CDR3 has 15 residues. The germline CDR1 and CDR2 sequences are LGHDT and YNNKEL (reference sequence). With 5 bases removed from V and 5 bases from J, the gap between germline ends came to 18 bases.